This TCR beta chain originates from a study of human T cells and chemical hapten exposure. Study at large: Minor pooled library volume differences mainly drove per-sample TCR yield variation.

Study results and limitations: The number of TCRs over 1 in 1000 frequency stayed unchanged after DPC. The immune response of these alopecia patients might not match healthy individuals'.

This clonotype was seen repeatedly, ten times or more. Its antigen is still unknown. The study's library attached unique molecular identifiers to single cDNA molecules. TCRdb called the RACE reads again in MiXCR, with one record for every CDR3 protein. The data show approximately 400,000 distinct CDR3 sequences, 4.5% to 5.5% seen once. Specified time point: pre-sensitization, week 0. Treatment: therapeutic diphenylcyclopropenone sensitization with weekly scalp DPC. The material sequenced was whole blood, taken in connection with sensitization to the hapten diphenylcyclopropenone (DPC). This clonotype was obtained from a woman in her forties or fifties with alopecia areata. Some clones in this sample may be carry-over from other donors' samples.

The CDR3 DNA sequence: TGTGCCACCAGTGGCTTAAACACCGGGGAGCTGTTTTTT. Protein sequence: CATSGLNTGELFF. This rearrangement joins TRBV24-1 to TRBJ2-2; the D is unclear. Deletions cut 5 bases from V and 2 bases from J, with 5 bases between. The CDR3 sequence is 13 residues long. Germline V lookup: CDR1 KGHDR, CDR2 SFDVKD.